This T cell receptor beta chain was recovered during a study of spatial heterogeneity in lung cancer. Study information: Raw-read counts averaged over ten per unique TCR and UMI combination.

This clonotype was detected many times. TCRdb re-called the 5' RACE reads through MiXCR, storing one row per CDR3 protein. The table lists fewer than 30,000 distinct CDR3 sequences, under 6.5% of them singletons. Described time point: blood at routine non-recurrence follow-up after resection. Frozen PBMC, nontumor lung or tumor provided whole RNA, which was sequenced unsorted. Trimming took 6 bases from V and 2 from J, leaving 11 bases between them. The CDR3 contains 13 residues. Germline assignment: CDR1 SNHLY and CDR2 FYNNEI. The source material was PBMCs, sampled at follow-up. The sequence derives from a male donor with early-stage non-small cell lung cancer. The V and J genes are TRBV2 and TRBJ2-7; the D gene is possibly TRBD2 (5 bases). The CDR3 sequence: CASRASGTYEQYV. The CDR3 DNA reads TGTGCCAGCAGGGCATCCGGGACCTACGAGCAGTACGTC.